Listed below are T cell receptor beta chains from one sample, sequenced in a study of blood T cells in healthy people across ages. Each CDR3 protein gets one entry after TCRdb re-called the 5' RACE reads with MiXCR. The sample records 650,000 to 1,000,000 distinct CDR3 sequences, about 34% being singletons. What was sequenced was blood. The origin of the receptors is a man between 18 and 29 years old in good health. The CDR3 runs from the conserved cysteine through the conserved F or W. D genes are given only for firm matches. Clone size is shown for a subset of rows, as once, few, many or a class of expanded clone.

J gene,D gene,V gene,clone size,CDR3 protein,CDR3 DNA
TRBJ1-6,NA,TRBV4-1,few,CASSPQKNSPLHF,TGCGCCAGCAGCCCACAAAAGAATTCACCCCTCCACTTT
TRBJ1-4,TRBD1,TRBV7-9,many,CASSLGTGGANNEKLFF,TGTGCCAGCAGCTTAGGGACAGGGGGCGCCAATAATGAAAAACTGTTTTTT
TRBJ2-1,TRBD2,TRBV7-2,NA,CTSSYPGLHNEQFF,TGTACCAGCAGCTACCCGGGACTACACAATGAGCAGTTCTTC
TRBJ2-2,NA,TRBV6-2/TRBV6-3,NA,CASRVRENGELFF,TGTGCCAGCAGGGTCAGGGAGAACGGGGAGCTGTTTTTT
TRBJ2-3,TRBD2,TRBV12-3/TRBV12-4,many,CASSLSSGGTDTQYF,TGCGCCAGCAGCTTGTCCAGCGGGGGGACAGATACGCAGTATTTT
TRBJ2-3,NA,TRBV7-2,many,CASGEGAVSRTDTQYF,TGTGCCAGCGGGGAGGGGGCAGTATCTAGGACAGATACGCAGTATTTT
TRBJ2-7,NA,TRBV7-9,few,CASSLEKGGEQYF,TGTGCCAGCAGCTTAGAAAAAGGGGGCGAGCAGTACTTC
TRBJ2-1,NA,TRBV11-2,NA,CASSSGSSYKEQFF,TGTGCCAGCAGTTCGGGAAGCTCCTACAAGGAGCAGTTCTTC
TRBJ2-1,TRBD1,TRBV6-2/TRBV6-3,few,CASTQFRTGMGEQFF,TGTGCCAGCACTCAATTCCGGACAGGGATGGGTGAGCAGTTCTTC
TRBJ1-2,NA,TRBV5-1,NA,CASSSQDYYGYTF,TGCGCCAGCAGCTCCCAAGATTACTATGGCTACACCTTC
TRBJ1-1,NA,TRBV7-9,few,CASSLGGGDGREAFF,TGTGCCAGCAGCTTAGGTGGTGGGGACGGTCGTGAAGCTTTCTTT
TRBJ2-7,NA,TRBV9,few,CASSRRSSYEQYF,TGTGCCAGCAGCAGACGGAGCTCCTACGAGCAGTACTTC
TRBJ2-1,NA,TRBV6-6,many,CASSYLQSYNEQFF,TGTGCCAGCAGTTATTTACAGTCCTACAATGAGCAGTTCTTC
TRBJ2-1,TRBD1,TRBV29-1,NA,CSVDGTGVYNEQCF,TGCAGCGTTGATGGGACAGGAGTCTACAATGAGCAGTGCTTC
TRBJ2-7,NA,TRBV30,once,CAWALGNSYEQYF,TGTGCCTGGGCCCTGGGCAACAGCTACGAGCAGTACTTC
TRBJ1-1,NA,TRBV5-1,few,CASSLRTAFRNTEAFF,TGCGCCAGCAGCTTGAGGACCGCTTTTAGGAACACTGAAGCTTTCTTT
TRBJ1-6,NA,TRBV9,few,CASSKTGGESYSPLHF,TGTGCCAGTTCTAAAACCGGGGGTGAATCCTATTCACCCCTCCACTTT
TRBJ1-4,NA,TRBV28,NA,CASRSGSNSLGELFF,TGTGCCAGCAGAAGCGGTTCGAACTCTCTAGGGGAACTGTTTTTT
TRBJ1-2,TRBD1,TRBV20-1,few,CSAGKTGKDGYTF,TGCAGTGCTGGAAAGACAGGGAAGGATGGCTACACCTTC
TRBJ1-5,NA,TRBV7-2,few,CASSRVYGVNQPQHF,TGTGCCAGCAGCCGTGTCTACGGGGTAAATCAGCCCCAGCATTTT
TRBJ1-2,NA,TRBV4-2,NA,CASSQEKGQGFLGYTF,TGTGCCAGCAGCCAAGAGAAGGGCCAGGGGTTTCTGGGCTACACCTTC
TRBJ2-7,NA,TRBV28,many,CASSLGTLSYEQYF,TGTGCCAGCAGTTTAGGGACGCTGAGCTACGAGCAGTACTTC
TRBJ1-4,TRBD1,TRBV13,few,CASSTGGRMEKLFF,TGTGCCAGCAGCACAGGGGGCAGGATGGAAAAACTGTTTTTT
TRBJ2-5,NA,TRBV5-1,few,CASSRQKTDEQYF,TGCGCCAGCAGCCGCCAAAAAACCGATGAGCAGTACTTC
TRBJ2-1,TRBD1,TRBV12-3/TRBV12-4,NA,CASSPDRGGGQFF,TGTGCCAGCAGCCCTGACAGGGGAGGTGGGCAGTTCTTC
TRBJ2-3,TRBD1,TRBV20-1,few,CSARTGGWGTDTQYF,TGCAGTGCTAGAACAGGGGGCTGGGGCACAGATACGCAGTATTTT
TRBJ1-1,TRBD1,TRBV6-6,NA,CASSLGQAISVHTEAFF,TGTGCCAGCAGTTTGGGACAGGCGATATCAGTCCACACTGAAGCTTTCTTT
TRBJ2-7,TRBD1,TRBV20-1,NA,CSTTVQGNEQYF,TGCAGTACCACCGTACAGGGGAACGAGCAGTACTTC
TRBJ2-1,TRBD1,TRBV2,NA,CASTIDRGGNEQFF,TGTGCCAGCACTATAGACAGGGGAGGTAATGAGCAGTTCTTC
TRBJ1-4,TRBD1,TRBV6-5,few,CASLGQNDEKLFF,TGTGCCAGCCTGGGACAGAATGATGAAAAACTGTTTTTT
TRBJ1-1,TRBD1,TRBV20-1,many,CSAPDRGNTEAFF,TGCAGTGCTCCCGACAGGGGGAACACTGAAGCTTTCTTT
TRBJ2-3,NA,TRBV6-5,NA,CASSYTRGTSTNTQYF,TGTGCCAGCAGTTACACCAGGGGAACTAGCACAAATACGCAGTATTTT
TRBJ1-4,NA,TRBV12-3/TRBV12-4,NA,CASSARGNEKLFF,TGTGCCAGCAGCGCAAGGGGCAATGAAAAACTGTTTTTT
TRBJ1-2,NA,TRBV21-1,NA,CASSDRDRGPLYYGYTF,TGTGCCAGCAGCGACCGGGACAGGGGCCCGCTCTACTATGGCTACACCTTC
TRBJ1-2,NA,TRBV18,few,CASSPEATRGYGYTF,TGTGCCAGCTCACCGGAGGCAACTCGCGGCTATGGCTACACCTTC
TRBJ1-2,NA,TRBV18,few,CASSPSVSDYGYTF,TGTGCCAGCTCACCCTCAGTGTCTGACTATGGCTACACCTTC
TRBJ2-5,TRBD2,TRBV20-1,many,CSAIGTSGKSQETQYF,TGCAGTGCCATAGGGACTAGCGGGAAATCCCAAGAGACCCAGTACTTC
TRBJ1-2,TRBD1,TRBV7-2,NA,CASVTGEIMDGYTF,TGTGCCAGCGTCACAGGGGAGATTATGGATGGCTACACCTTC
TRBJ1-2,NA,TRBV12-3/TRBV12-4,few,CASSLNVYGYTF,TGTGCCAGTAGTTTAAATGTCTATGGCTACACCTTC
TRBJ2-7,NA,TRBV7-2,once,CASSLLRFSYEQYF,TGTGCCAGCAGCTTACTACGCTTCTCCTACGAGCAGTACTTC
TRBJ2-2,NA,TRBV12-3/TRBV12-4,NA,CASSLGSRRGLFF,TGTGCCAGCAGTTTAGGGTCCAGGAGGGGGCTGTTTTTT
TRBJ2-7,NA,TRBV28,NA,CASMAGRVVYEQYF,TGTGCCAGCATGGCTGGCAGGGTGGTATACGAGCAGTACTTC
TRBJ2-4,NA,TRBV7-9,few,CASSLSRIVLNEQYF,TGTGCCAGCAGCTTGTCTAGAATTGTGCTCAATGAGCAGTACTTC
TRBJ1-2,TRBD1,TRBV20-1,many,CSAPPQGANYGYTF,TGCAGTGCTCCCCCCCAGGGGGCTAACTATGGCTACACCTTC
TRBJ2-1,TRBD2,TRBV20-1,NA,CSARDLERGVMEQFF,TGCAGTGCTAGAGATCTTGAGCGGGGGGTAATGGAGCAGTTCTTC
TRBJ1-1,NA,TRBV4-3,NA,CASSPEAGQMNTEAFF,TGCGCCAGCAGCCCCGAGGCCGGGCAGATGAACACTGAAGCTTTCTTT
TRBJ1-4,NA,TRBV18,few,CASSTYRQENEKLFF,TGTGCCAGCTCAACCTACCGGCAGGAGAATGAAAAACTGTTTTTT
TRBJ2-1,NA,TRBV5-1,few,CASSSAGFRDEQFF,TGCGCCAGCAGCTCGGCCGGTTTTAGGGATGAGCAGTTCTTC
TRBJ2-7,TRBD2,TRBV27,many,CASSLNSGLYEQYF,TGTGCCAGCAGTTTAAATAGCGGGCTCTACGAGCAGTACTTC
TRBJ2-3,NA,TRBV20-1,few,CSASEYTDTQYF,TGCAGTGCTAGTGAGTACACAGATACGCAGTATTTT
TRBJ2-4,NA,TRBV20-1,NA,CSASIRGLAKNIQYF,TGCAGTGCTAGTATCAGGGGTCTAGCCAAAAACATTCAGTACTTC
TRBJ1-2,NA,TRBV20-1,many,CSANGYTF,TGCAGTGCGAATGGCTACACCTTC
TRBJ2-7,NA,TRBV12-3/TRBV12-4,NA,CASSLEGLGGMGYNEQYF,TGTGCCAGCAGTCTGGAGGGACTCGGAGGAATGGGTTACAATGAGCAGTACTTC
TRBJ1-5,NA,TRBV20-1,few,CSASLGRNQPQHF,TGCAGTGCTAGTCTAGGCCGCAATCAGCCCCAGCATTTT
TRBJ2-3,NA,TRBV7-3,NA,CASTEMGTDTQYF,TGTGCCAGCACTGAGATGGGCACAGATACGCAGTATTTT
TRBJ2-5,NA,TRBV10-3,NA,CAISEPEAGQETQYF,TGTGCCATCAGTGAGCCCGAGGCGGGTCAAGAGACCCAGTACTTC
TRBJ2-7,NA,TRBV20-1,NA,CSARTSFSYEQYF,TGCAGTGCTAGAACTAGCTTTTCGTACGAGCAGTACTTC
TRBJ1-2,NA,TRBV20-1,few,CSARDQGDYGYTF,TGCAGTGCTAGAGATCAAGGAGACTATGGCTACACCTTC
TRBJ2-5,TRBD2,TRBV10-3,NA,CAISVAGGNEQYF,TGTGCCATCAGTGTAGCGGGGGGTAATGAGCAGTACTTC
TRBJ2-7,NA,TRBV20-1,few,CSAIGSDGEDEQYF,TGCAGTGCTATAGGGTCGGACGGCGAAGACGAGCAGTACTTC